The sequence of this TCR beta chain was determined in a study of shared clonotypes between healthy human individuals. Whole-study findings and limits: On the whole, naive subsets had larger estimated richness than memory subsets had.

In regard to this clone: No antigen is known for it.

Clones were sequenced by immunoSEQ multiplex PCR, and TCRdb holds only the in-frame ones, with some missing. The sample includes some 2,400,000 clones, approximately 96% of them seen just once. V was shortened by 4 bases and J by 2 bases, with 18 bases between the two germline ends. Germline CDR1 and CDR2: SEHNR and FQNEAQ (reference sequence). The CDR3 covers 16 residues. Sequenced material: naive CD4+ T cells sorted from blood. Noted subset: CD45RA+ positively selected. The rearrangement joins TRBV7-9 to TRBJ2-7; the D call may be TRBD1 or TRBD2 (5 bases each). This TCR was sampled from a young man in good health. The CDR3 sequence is CASSSDLRGPTYEQYF. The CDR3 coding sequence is TGTGCCAGCAGCTCTGATCTGAGGGGCCCTACCTACGAGCAGTACTTC.